Presented here are 18 T cell receptor beta chains from one specimen sequenced in a study of CD8 T cells in ankylosing spondylitis. In TCRdb, the 5' RACE reads were re-called with MiXCR into one record per CDR3 protein. Seen here are 250,000 or so distinct CDR3 sequences, around 10% observed once, and the top ten hold 6% to 7.5%. Sample: blood, either unsorted or a sorted T cell fraction (not recorded which). The receptors stem from a male donor with ankylosing spondylitis or in good health (not recorded which).

This clonotype was found a few times. V gene TRBV5-1 combines with J gene TRBJ2-4; D gene unclear. Germline V CDR1 and CDR2: SGHRS, YFSETQ. Trimming removed 0 bases at V and 1 base at J, with 8 bases between. The CDR3 runs 15 residues. As DNA, the CDR3 is TGCGCCAGCAGCTTGGAGGTTGGGGCCAAAAACATTCAGTACTTC. As protein: CASSLEVGAKNIQYF.

The chain joins TRBV7-8 to TRBJ2-3; D may be TRBD2 (6 bases). Germline loops: CDR1 SGHVS, CDR2 FQNEAQ. The CDR3 has 15 residues. The V end lost 5 bases, the J end lost 4 bases, and 16 bases lay between the germline ends. The CDR3 reads CASSPAGTSADTQYF. For the CDR3, the DNA is TGTGCCAGCAGCCCGGCCGGGACTTCAGCAGATACGCAGTATTTT. Complete variable domain (other parts from reference TRBV7-8 and TRBJ2-3): GAGVSQSPRYKVAKRGQDVALRCDPISGHVSLFWYQQALGQGPEFLTYFQNEAQLDKSGLPSDRFFAERPEGSVSTLKIQRTQQEDSAVYLCASSPAGTSADTQYFGPGTRLTVL.

This clonotype was recorded at least ten times. V is TRBV5-1 and J is TRBJ1-3; D is undetermined. Germline CDR1 and CDR2: SGHRS and YFSETQ. There are 13 residues in the CDR3. V gave up 0 bases and J gave up 9 bases, with 10 bases separating them. The CDR3 sequence is CASSLGPHGTIYF. The CDR3 nucleotides are TGCGCCAGCAGCTTGGGTCCTCACGGCACCATATATTTT.

The rearrangement joins TRBV9 to TRBJ2-3; either TRBD1 or TRBD2 may fit D (5 bases each). Germline values: CDR1 SGDLS, CDR2 YYNGEE. Trimming cost V 0 bases and J 0 bases, with 8 bases left between them. The CDR3 length is 15 residues. Written as DNA, the CDR3 is TGTGCCAGCAGCGTAGGGGGGTTTAGCACAGATACGCAGTATTTT. Translating gives CASSVGGFSTDTQYF.

This clonotype has ten or more counts. The genes are TRBV7-3 and TRBJ1-1; D possibly corresponds to TRBD1 (5 bases). The CDR3 extends over 13 amino acids. Per germline, CDR1 SGHTA and CDR2 FQGTGA. The V gene lost 3 bases and the J gene lost 5 bases, with 10 bases spanning the gap. This CDR3 reads CASSFSGLTEAFF. In DNA form, the CDR3 reads TGTGCCAGCAGCTTTTCAGGGCTGACTGAAGCTTTCTTT.

This clonotype was seen a few times. The V gene is TRBV12-3 or TRBV12-4, the J gene TRBJ2-7; D may be TRBD1 (5 bases). Trimming took off 2 bases at V and 1 base at J, with 12 bases between the two ends. The CDR3 covers 15 residues. CDR3 DNA sequence: TGTGCCAGCAGTTTACAGGGATTGATATCCTACGAGCAGTACTTC. It encodes CASSLQGLISYEQYF.

This rearrangement joins TRBV28 to TRBJ2-1; 9 bases are a match to TRBD2. The CDR3 runs 16 residues. From germline, CDR1 is MDHEN and CDR2 SYDVKM. V lost 7 bases, J lost 4 bases, and 11 bases stayed unmatched. For the CDR3, the DNA is TGTGCCAGCAAGAAGGGCGGGACTAGCCTTTACAATGAGCAGTTCTTC. Protein product: CASKKGGTSLYNEQFF.

This clonotype came up many times. The gene calls are TRBV29-1 and TRBJ1-2, with D possibly TRBD1 on 5 matching bases. CDR3 length: 14 residues. Germline V gives CDR1 SQVTM, CDR2 ANQGSEA. V shed 4 bases and J shed 7 bases, with 19 bases lying between them. Here the CDR3 reads CSVVVLGTYSGYTF. CDR3 DNA sequence: TGCAGCGTTGTAGTCCTGGGGACCTACTCTGGCTACACCTTC.

The rearrangement uses TRBV3-1 and TRBJ1-2; 9 bases match TRBD1. Trimming cost V 6 bases and J 0 bases; bases outside gene matches: 5. This CDR3 comprises 15 residues. Germline V CDR1 and CDR2: LGHDT, YNNKEL (reference sequence). CDR3 amino acids: CASSFGTGPNYGYTF. The DNA of the CDR3 is TGTGCCAGCAGTTTCGGGACAGGGCCTAACTATGGCTACACCTTC.

This clonotype appeared many times. J is TRBJ2-4 and V is TRBV24-1, with D unresolved. This CDR3 has 14 amino acids. Germline V gene sequence: CDR1 KGHDR, CDR2 SFDVKD. V gave up 3 bases and J gave up 5 bases, with 10 bases separating them. CDR3 protein: CATSDPRVQNIQYF. CDR3 bases: TGTGCCACCAGTGATCCCCGGGTGCAAAACATTCAGTACTTC.

This clonotype was observed many times. V and J are TRBV28 and TRBJ2-7, with 14 bases matching TRBD2. J lost 3 bases, V lost 6 bases, and 4 bases had no gene match. CDR3 size: 15 residues. In germline, CDR1 is MDHEN, CDR2 SYDVKM. CDR3 sequence (DNA): TGTGCCAGCAGACGGACTAGCGGGAGGAACTACGAGCAGTACTTC. This codes for CASRRTSGRNYEQYF.

This clonotype was seen many times. The chain uses TRBV29-1 and TRBJ1-2; TRBD1 matches 8 bases. The CDR3 spans 13 residues. The V gene end was trimmed by 3 bases and the J gene end by 1 base; junction bases not matched to a gene: 1. The germline gives CDR1 SQVTM, CDR2 ANQGSEA. The CDR3 DNA follows: TGCAGCGTTGAGACAGGGGATAACTATGGCTACACCTTC. Encoded protein: CSVETGDNYGYTF. Drawing the rest from reference TRBV29-1 and TRBJ1-2, the complete variable domain is SAVISQKPSRDICQRGTSLTIQCQVDSQVTMMFWYRQQPGQSLTLIATANQGSEATYESGFVIDKFPISRPNLTFSTLTVSNMSPEDSSIYLCSVETGDNYGYTFGSGTRLTVV.

This clonotype was recorded many times. This chain connects TRBV4-2 to TRBJ2-3; D is ambiguous. Trimming took 0 bases from V and 5 from J, leaving 6 bases between them. This CDR3 contains 13 residues. Germline-derived CDR1 and CDR2 are LGHNA and YNFKEQ. This chain's CDR3 is CASSQEVIDTQYF. The CDR3 DNA reads TGTGCCAGCAGCCAAGAGGTGATAGATACGCAGTATTTT.

The CDR3 here is CASSVMAVGWYQETQYF. The CDR3 nucleotides read TGTGCCAGCAGCGTTATGGCTGTGGGCTGGTACCAAGAGACCCAGTACTTC. This chain uses TRBV6-1 with TRBJ2-5; D remains unclear. CDR3 length: 17 amino acids. Germline CDR1 MNHNS, CDR2 SASEGT. V was shortened by 6 bases and J by 0 bases, with 20 bases between the two germline ends.

The J gene is TRBJ2-7, the V gene TRBV7-2; D remains unclear. The V gene's germline CDR1 is SGHTA and CDR2 FQGNSA. Trimming took off 7 bases at V and 6 bases at J, with 22 bases between the two ends. The CDR3 consists of 15 residues. The CDR3 region has the DNA TGTGCCAGCACCGTTCGATCGGGCGATTCCGGCGAGCAGTACTTC. Translating it yields CASTVRSGDSGEQYF.

This clonotype was picked up many times. The chain carries TRBV7-3 and TRBJ2-7, with 10 bases that match TRBD2. With V trimmed by 5 bases and J by 5 bases, 3 bases remained unmatched. This CDR3 contains 13 residues. Germline loops: CDR1 SGHTA, CDR2 FQGTGA. In DNA form, the CDR3 reads TGTGCCAGCAGCCGAGGACTAGCGGACGAGCAGTACTTC. Translated: CASSRGLADEQYF.

The chain recombines TRBV12-3 or TRBV12-4 with TRBJ2-1; D remains unclear. V lost 7 bases and J 9 bases, leaving 13 bases between the germline ends. The CDR3 covers 12 residues. CDR3 sequence reads: CASTLGNLEQFF. CDR3 bases: TGTGCCAGCACCTTGGGTAACCTTGAGCAGTTCTTC.

Many counts were recorded for this clonotype. DNA for the CDR3: TGTGCCAGCAGTGCCCAGGGCCATGAGCAGTTCTTC. Encoded protein: CASSAQGHEQFF. The rearrangement links TRBV12-3 or TRBV12-4 to TRBJ2-1; D is possibly TRBD1 (5 bases). V was clipped by 5 bases and J by 8 bases, with 10 bases between them. The CDR3 is 12 residues long.